Included here is one T cell receptor beta chain sequence, with context. The sample's treatment: about 20 received Ad26.COV2.S at low or high dose, single or two shots; roughly five received placebo; per-sample allocation not given. Samples were taken on day 63 after the first vaccine or placebo injection. The source of the sample is a study of Ad26.COV2.S vaccination and SARS-CoV-2 variants. Looking at the study overall: Of the COV1001 trial arms, the Ad26.COV2.S arm included the donor.

V was shortened by 1 base and J by 8 bases, with 5 bases between the two germline ends. Germline-derived CDR1 and CDR2 are LNHNV and YYDKDF (reference sequence). The CDR3 spans 12 residues. The repertoire was sequenced with immunoSEQ multiplex PCR; TCRdb's copy has only in-frame clones and lacks some. Here the sample spans about 390,000 clones, approximately 91% being singletons. The specimen was peripheral blood, collected in a trial of Ad26.COV2.S vaccine versus placebo. This clonotype was sampled from a person aged 18-65 years who received the Ad26.COV2.S COVID-19 vaccine or a placebo. The J gene is TRBJ1-4, the V gene TRBV15, with unresolved D. CDR3 coding DNA: TGTGCCACCAGCAGAGCGGGGGAAAAACTGTTTTTT. Its translation: CATSRAGEKLFF. Looking up the rest from reference TRBV15 and TRBJ1-4 gives the full variable domain: DAMVIQNPRYQVTQFGKPVTLSCSQTLNHNVMYWYQQKSSQAPKLLFHYYDKDFNNEADTPDNFQSRRPNTSFCFLDIRSPGLGDTAMYLCATSRAGEKLFFGSGTQLSVL.